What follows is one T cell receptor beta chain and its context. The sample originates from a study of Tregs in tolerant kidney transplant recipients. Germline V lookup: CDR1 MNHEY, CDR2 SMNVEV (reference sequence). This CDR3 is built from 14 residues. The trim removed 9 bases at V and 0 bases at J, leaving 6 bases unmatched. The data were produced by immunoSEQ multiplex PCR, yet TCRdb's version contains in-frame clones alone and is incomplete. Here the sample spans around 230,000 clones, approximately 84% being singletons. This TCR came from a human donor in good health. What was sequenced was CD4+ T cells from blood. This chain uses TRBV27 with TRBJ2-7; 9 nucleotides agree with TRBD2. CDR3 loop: CASKRGDISYEQYF. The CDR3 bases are TGTGCCAGTAAGCGGGGGGATATCTCCTACGAGCAGTACTTC.